A single sample is the source of the 6 T cell receptor beta chains below, sequenced in a study of naive CD8 T cells in extremely preterm neonates (dated by TCRdb to 2016 to 2017). Term cord blood came from four or five elective full-term cesarean deliveries at about 36-41 weeks of gestation, without labor or rupture of membranes. Library prep was done by the immunoSEQ multiplex PCR assay. TCRdb took over this immuneACCESS table, retaining in-frame rearrangements with V and J assigned. Such tables are incomplete; in checked studies, under half of the missing clones stem from an unresolved V gene, and the remainder is unexplained. In this sample the table shows 7,500 to 9,500 clones, about 97% of which occur a single time. The ten largest clones represent about 0.35% of the sample. Sequencing input: naive CD8+ T cells from cord blood. These receptors were obtained from a newborn in good health.

The chain links TRBV7-9 to TRBJ2-2, with 9 positions matching TRBD1. Germline CDR1 reads SEHNR; CDR2 reads FQNEAQ (reference sequence). The CDR3 is 15 residues long. V lost 9 bases, J lost 5 bases, and 10 bases stayed unmatched. CDR3 DNA: TGTGCCAGTATGGAGGACAGGGGAGGGACCGGGGAGCTGTTTTTT. Translation gives CASMEDRGGTGELFF.

CDR3 nucleotides: TGCGCCAGCAGCGGACAGGGCACTGAAGCTTTCTTT. Protein product: CASSGQGTEAFF. V usage is TRBV10-1 and J usage is TRBJ1-1; 8 nucleotides align to TRBD1. The CDR3 length is 12 residues. Germline trimming cut 6 bases from V and 4 bases from J; bases unmatched to any gene: 1. Germline loops: CDR1 WNHNN, CDR2 SYGVQD (reference sequence).

The V gene is TRBV27, the J gene TRBJ1-1, with TRBD1 matching over 9 bases. With V trimmed by 3 bases and J by 1 base, 0 bases remained unmatched. Germline loops: CDR1 MNHEY, CDR2 SMNVEV (reference sequence). The CDR3 totals 14 residues. The CDR3, as DNA: TGTGCCAGCAGTTTGACAGGGGGGAACACTGAAGCTTTCTTT. This translates into CASSLTGGNTEAFF.

The chain carries TRBV19 and TRBJ2-1; no clear D gene. Germline lookup yields CDR1 LNHDA and CDR2 SQIVND (reference sequence). The CDR3 length is 17 residues. V lost 3 bases and J lost 4, with 19 bases in between. Here the CDR3 DNA reads TGTGCCAGTAGTATCACCCCGGATAAATTAGCTTACAATGAGCAGTTCTTC. Translated, it gives CASSITPDKLAYNEQFF.

The rearrangement joins TRBV10-1 to TRBJ2-7; a weak D match, TRBD2 (5 bases). The CDR3 is made up of 13 amino acids. Trimming left V 2 bases short and J 0 bases short, with 5 bases between. Germline CDR1 is WNHNN and CDR2 is SYGVQD (reference sequence). This CDR3 is CASSEGSSYEQYF. In nucleotides, the CDR3 is TGCGCCAGCAGTGAGGGGAGCTCCTACGAGCAGTACTTC.

The chain carries TRBV10-2 and TRBJ1-6; D remains unclear. Germline CDR1 WSHSY, CDR2 SAAADI. The CDR3 loop spans 14 amino acids. The V end was cut by 0 bases, the J end by 9 bases, with 9 bases between. CDR3 sequence: CASSESIVGSPLHF. The CDR3, as DNA: TGCGCCAGCAGTGAGTCGATAGTCGGTTCACCCCTCCACTTT.